This entry features one TCR beta chain sequence. What it binds is unknown. This specimen comes from a study of T cells in Graves' hyperthyroidism and ophthalmopathy. For the study at large: Specimen type is peripheral blood, collected at initial diagnosis prior to any treatment.

Enrolled ophthalmopathy patients presented with a Clinical Activity Score of at least 3, a NOSPECS grade of at least 4, and disease duration under 3 months. Diagnoses were established using clinical symptoms, serum thyroxine and TRAb, thyroid ultrasound and orbital computed tomography. Study-level points and caveats: By a 13 V-J model, ophthalmopathy was set apart from stable hyperthyroidism.

Amplification of TCR beta CDR3 regions used RNA as the template. The study used the HTBI primer set for a first-round RT-PCR of the TCR CDR3. TCRdb used MiXCR to reprocess the multiplex PCR reads, holding one entry per CDR3 protein. The data contain approximately 620,000 distinct CDR3 sequences, approximately 15% of them singletons. Germline V gene sequence: CDR1 SGHRS, CDR2 YFSETQ. CDR3 size: 18 residues. The J segment lost 0 bases and the V segment lost 0 bases, leaving 12 bases of the junction unmatched. The clonotype comes from a woman between 35 and 50 years old with Graves' ophthalmopathy. Material for sequencing was blood. This rearrangement joins TRBV5-1 to TRBJ2-7; 7 bases map to TRBD2. The CDR3 loop is CASSLGLAAKTSSYEQYF. Here the CDR3 DNA reads TGCGCCAGCAGCTTGGGCCTAGCGGCAAAAACTAGCTCCTACGAGCAGTACTTC. The entire variable domain, with the rest obtained from reference TRBV5-1 and TRBJ2-7, is as follows: KAGVTQTPRYLIKTRGQQVTLSCSPISGHRSVSWYQQTPGQGLQFLFEYFSETQRNKGNFPGRFSGRQFSNSRSEMNVSTLELGDSALYLCASSLGLAAKTSSYEQYFGPGTRLTVT.